This TCR beta chain came from a study of T cell responses to AZD1222 COVID-19 vaccine. Study-wide points: Across spike, vaccine-associated CD4 TCRs were found, dominant at 160-218 and 743-854.

With respect to this clone: The antigen remains undetermined.

The CDR3 consists of 16 residues. The germline V gene has CDR1 MDHEN and CDR2 SYDVKM. Trimming took 3 bases from V and 5 from J, leaving 17 bases between them. The protocol was immunoSEQ multiplex PCR, while the TCRdb copy is restricted to in-frame clones and leaves out a portion. The table has 60,000 to 75,000 clones, 85% seen once. The receptor comes from an adult in good health. This chain links TRBV28 with TRBJ1-5; no definite D call. This specimen consisted of peripheral blood, obtained on day 0 of AZD1222 vaccination. The CDR3 DNA follows: TGTGCCAGCAGTTTTGGCGGAATAAGAGCGGATCAGCCCCAGCATTTT. Translating gives CASSFGGIRADQPQHF.